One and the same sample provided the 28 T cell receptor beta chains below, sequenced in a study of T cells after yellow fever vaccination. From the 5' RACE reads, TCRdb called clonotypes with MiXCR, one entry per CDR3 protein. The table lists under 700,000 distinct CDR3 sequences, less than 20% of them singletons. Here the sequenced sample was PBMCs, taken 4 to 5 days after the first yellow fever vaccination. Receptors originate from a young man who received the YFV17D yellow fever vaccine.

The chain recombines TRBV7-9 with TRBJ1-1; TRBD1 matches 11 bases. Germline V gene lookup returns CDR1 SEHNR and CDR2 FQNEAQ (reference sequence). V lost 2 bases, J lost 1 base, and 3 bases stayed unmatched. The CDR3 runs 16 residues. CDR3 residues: CASSLRTGGGNTEAFF. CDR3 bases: TGTGCCAGCAGCTTACGGACAGGGGGCGGGAACACTGAAGCTTTCTTT.

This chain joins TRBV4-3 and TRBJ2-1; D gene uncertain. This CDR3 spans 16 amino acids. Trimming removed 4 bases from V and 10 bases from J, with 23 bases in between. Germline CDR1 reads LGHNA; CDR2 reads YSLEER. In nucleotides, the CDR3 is TGCGCCAGCAGCCCTCAAACCAGCTCCTTAGGTCAGGAGCAGTTCTTC. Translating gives CASSPQTSSLGQEQFF.

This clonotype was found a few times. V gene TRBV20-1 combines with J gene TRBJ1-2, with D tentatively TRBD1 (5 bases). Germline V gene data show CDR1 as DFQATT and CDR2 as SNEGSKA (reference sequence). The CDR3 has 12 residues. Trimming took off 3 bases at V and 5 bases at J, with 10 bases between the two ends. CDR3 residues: CSASAGLYGYTF. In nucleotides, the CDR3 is TGCAGTGCTAGTGCGGGGCTATATGGCTACACCTTC.

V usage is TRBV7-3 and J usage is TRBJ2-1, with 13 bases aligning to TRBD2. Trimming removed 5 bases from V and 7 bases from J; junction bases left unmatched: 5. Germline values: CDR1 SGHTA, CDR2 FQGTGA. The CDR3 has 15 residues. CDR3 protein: CASSPRLAGGNEQFF. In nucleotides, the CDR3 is TGTGCCAGCAGCCCCAGACTAGCGGGGGGTAATGAGCAGTTCTTC.

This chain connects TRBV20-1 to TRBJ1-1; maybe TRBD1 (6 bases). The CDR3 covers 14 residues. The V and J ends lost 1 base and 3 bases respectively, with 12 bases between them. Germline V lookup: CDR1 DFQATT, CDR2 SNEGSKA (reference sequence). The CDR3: CSARAGATDTEAFF. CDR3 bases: TGCAGTGCTAGAGCAGGGGCAACGGACACTGAAGCTTTCTTT.

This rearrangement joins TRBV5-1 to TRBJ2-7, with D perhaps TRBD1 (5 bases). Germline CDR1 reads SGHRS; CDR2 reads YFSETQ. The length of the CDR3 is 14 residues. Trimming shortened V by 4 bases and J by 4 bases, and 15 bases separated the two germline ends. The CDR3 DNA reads TGCGCCAGCAGCCTCGGTGGGGCGTGGTACGAGCAGTACTTC. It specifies CASSLGGAWYEQYF.

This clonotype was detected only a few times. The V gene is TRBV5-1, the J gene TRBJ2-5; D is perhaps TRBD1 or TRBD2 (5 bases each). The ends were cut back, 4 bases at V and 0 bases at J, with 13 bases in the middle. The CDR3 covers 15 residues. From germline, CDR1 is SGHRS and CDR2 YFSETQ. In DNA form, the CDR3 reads TGCGCCAGCAGCGAGGGGACCTCGTACCAAGAGACCCAGTACTTC. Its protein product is CASSEGTSYQETQYF.

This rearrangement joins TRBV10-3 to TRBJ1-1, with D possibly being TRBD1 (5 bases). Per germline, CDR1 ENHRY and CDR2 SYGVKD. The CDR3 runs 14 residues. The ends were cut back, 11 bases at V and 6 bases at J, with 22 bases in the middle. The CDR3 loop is CAAAPGQARPEAFF. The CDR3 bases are TGTGCCGCCGCCCCGGGGCAGGCGAGACCTGAAGCTTTCTTT.

The DNA for the CDR3 is TGCGCCAGCAGCCACGGGGGTTTTGAGCAGTTCTTC. Its protein product is CASSHGGFEQFF. The chain links TRBV4-1 to TRBJ2-1; TRBD2 might be the D (6 bases). This CDR3 spans 12 amino acids. Germline CDR1 is MGHRA and CDR2 is YSYEKL. Trimming removed 3 bases from V and 9 bases from J, with 9 bases in between.

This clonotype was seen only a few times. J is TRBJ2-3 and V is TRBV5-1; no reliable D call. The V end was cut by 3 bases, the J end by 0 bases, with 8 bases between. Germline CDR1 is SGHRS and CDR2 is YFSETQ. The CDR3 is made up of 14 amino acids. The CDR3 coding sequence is TGCGCCAGCAGCTCTCCAATCAGCACAGATACGCAGTATTTT. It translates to CASSSPISTDTQYF.

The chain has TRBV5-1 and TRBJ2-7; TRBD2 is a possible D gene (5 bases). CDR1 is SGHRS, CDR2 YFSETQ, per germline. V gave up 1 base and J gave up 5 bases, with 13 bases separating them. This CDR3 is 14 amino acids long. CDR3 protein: CASSLWGWGDEQYF. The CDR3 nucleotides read TGCGCCAGCAGCTTGTGGGGATGGGGAGACGAGCAGTACTTC.

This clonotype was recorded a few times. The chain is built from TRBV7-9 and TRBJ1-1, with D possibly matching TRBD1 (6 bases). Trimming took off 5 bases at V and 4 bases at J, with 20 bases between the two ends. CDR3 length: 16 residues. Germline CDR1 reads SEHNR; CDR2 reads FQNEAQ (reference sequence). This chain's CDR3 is CASSDPIQGMGTEAFF. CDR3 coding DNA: TGTGCCAGCAGCGACCCGATACAGGGTATGGGCACTGAAGCTTTCTTT.

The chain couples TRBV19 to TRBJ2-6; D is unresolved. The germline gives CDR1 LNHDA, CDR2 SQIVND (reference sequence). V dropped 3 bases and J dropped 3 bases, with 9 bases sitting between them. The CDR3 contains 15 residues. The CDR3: CASSMFGVGANVLTF. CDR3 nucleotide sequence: TGTGCCAGTAGTATGTTTGGGGTTGGGGCCAACGTCCTGACTTTC.

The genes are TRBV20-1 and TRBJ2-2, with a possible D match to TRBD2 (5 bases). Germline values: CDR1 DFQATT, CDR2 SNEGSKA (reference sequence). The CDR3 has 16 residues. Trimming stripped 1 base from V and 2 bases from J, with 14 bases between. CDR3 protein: CSARGPAVSNTGELFF. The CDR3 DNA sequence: TGCAGTGCTAGAGGGCCAGCGGTTTCTAACACCGGGGAGCTGTTTTTT.

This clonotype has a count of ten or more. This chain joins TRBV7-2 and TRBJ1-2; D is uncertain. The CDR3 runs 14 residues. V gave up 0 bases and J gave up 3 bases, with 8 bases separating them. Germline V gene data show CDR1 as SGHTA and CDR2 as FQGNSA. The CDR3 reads CASSLANTDYGYTF. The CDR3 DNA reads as TGTGCCAGCAGCTTAGCTAACACCGACTATGGCTACACCTTC.

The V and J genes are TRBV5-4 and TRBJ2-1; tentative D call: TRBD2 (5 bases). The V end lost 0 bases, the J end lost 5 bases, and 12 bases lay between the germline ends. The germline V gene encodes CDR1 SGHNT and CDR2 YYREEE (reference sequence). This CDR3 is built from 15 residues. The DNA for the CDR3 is TGTGCCAGCAGCTTGGATCTGGCGGGCAACAATGAGCAGTTCTTC. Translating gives CASSLDLAGNNEQFF.

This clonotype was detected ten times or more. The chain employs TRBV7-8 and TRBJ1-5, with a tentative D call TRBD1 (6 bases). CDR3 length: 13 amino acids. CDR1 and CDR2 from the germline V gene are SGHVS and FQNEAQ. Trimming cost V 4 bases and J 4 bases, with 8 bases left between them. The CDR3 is CASSSDRNQPQHF. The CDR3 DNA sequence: TGTGCCAGCAGCTCCGACAGGAATCAGCCCCAGCATTTT. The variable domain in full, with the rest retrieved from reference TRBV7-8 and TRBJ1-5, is GAGVSQSPRYKVAKRGQDVALRCDPISGHVSLFWYQQALGQGPEFLTYFQNEAQLDKSGLPSDRFFAERPEGSVSTLKIQRTQQEDSAVYLCASSSDRNQPQHFGDGTRLSIL.

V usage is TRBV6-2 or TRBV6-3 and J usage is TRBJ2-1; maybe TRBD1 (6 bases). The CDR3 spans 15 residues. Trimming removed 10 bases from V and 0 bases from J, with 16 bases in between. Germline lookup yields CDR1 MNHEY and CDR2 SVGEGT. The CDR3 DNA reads TGTGCCACCACCAGGGGTTTCAGCTCCTACAATGAGCAGTTCTTC. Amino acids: CATTRGFSSYNEQFF.

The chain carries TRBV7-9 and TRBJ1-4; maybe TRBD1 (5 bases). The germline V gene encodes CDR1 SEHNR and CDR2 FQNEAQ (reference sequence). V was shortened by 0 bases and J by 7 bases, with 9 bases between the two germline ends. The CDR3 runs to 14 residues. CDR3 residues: CASSLAQGGEKLFF. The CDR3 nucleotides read TGTGCCAGCAGCTTAGCCCAGGGCGGTGAAAAACTGTTTTTT.

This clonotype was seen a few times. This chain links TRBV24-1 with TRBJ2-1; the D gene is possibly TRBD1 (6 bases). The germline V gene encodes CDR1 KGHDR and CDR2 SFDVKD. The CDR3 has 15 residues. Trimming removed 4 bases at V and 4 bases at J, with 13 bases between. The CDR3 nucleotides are TGTGCCACCAGTGAAGGGACATATCCTTACAATGAGCAGTTCTTC. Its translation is CATSEGTYPYNEQFF.

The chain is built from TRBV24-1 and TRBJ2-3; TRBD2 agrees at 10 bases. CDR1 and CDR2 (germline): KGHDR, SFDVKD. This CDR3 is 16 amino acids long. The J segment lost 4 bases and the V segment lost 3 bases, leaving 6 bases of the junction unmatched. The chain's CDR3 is CATSDLTSGAADTQYF. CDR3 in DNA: TGTGCCACCAGTGATCTTACTAGCGGGGCTGCAGATACGCAGTATTTT.

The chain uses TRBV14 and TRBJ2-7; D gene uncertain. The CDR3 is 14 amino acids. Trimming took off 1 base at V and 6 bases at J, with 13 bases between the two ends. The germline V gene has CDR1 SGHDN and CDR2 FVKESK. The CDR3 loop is CASSQVSGLREQYF. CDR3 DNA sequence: TGTGCCAGCAGCCAAGTCAGTGGGCTCCGCGAGCAGTACTTC.

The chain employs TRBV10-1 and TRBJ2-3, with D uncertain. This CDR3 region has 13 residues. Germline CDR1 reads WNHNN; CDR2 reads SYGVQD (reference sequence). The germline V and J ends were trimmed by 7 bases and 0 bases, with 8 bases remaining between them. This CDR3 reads CASNQASTDTQYF. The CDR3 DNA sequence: TGCGCCAGCAACCAGGCGAGCACAGATACGCAGTATTTT.

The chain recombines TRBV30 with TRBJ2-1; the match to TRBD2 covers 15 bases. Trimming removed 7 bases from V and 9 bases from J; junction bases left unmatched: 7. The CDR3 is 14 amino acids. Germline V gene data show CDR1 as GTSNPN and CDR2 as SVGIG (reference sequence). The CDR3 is CALRTSGGAGEQFF. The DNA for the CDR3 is TGTGCCTTGAGGACTAGCGGGGGGGCTGGTGAGCAGTTCTTC.

The CDR3 DNA reads TGTGCCAGCAGCCAACAGAGGACGCTAGCCCCTTCACCCCTCCACTTT. Its translation is CASSQQRTLAPSPLHF. The rearrangement links TRBV3-1 to TRBJ1-6; unclear D gene. V lost 2 bases, J lost 9 bases, and 17 bases lay in between. Germline V gives CDR1 LGHDT, CDR2 YNNKEL (reference sequence). There are 16 residues in the CDR3.

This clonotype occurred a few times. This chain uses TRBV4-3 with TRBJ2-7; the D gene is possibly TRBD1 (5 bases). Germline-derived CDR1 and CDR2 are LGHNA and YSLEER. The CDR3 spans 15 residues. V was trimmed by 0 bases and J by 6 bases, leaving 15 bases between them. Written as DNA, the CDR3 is TGCGCCAGCAGCCAAGACCTGGCAGGGATGAGCGAGCAGTACTTC. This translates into CASSQDLAGMSEQYF.

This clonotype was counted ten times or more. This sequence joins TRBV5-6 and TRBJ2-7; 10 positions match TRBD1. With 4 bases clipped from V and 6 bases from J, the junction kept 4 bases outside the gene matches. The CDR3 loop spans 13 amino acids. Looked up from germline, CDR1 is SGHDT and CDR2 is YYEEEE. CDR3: CASSLGQGGEQYF. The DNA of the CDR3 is TGTGCCAGCAGCCTCGGACAGGGGGGCGAGCAGTACTTC.

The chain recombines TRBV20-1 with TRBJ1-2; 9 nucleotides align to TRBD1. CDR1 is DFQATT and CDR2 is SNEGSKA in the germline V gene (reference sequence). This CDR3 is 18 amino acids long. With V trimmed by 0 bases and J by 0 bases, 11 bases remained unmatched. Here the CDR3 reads CSARDQGTGIPANYGYTF. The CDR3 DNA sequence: TGCAGTGCTAGAGATCAGGGGACAGGGATTCCAGCTAACTATGGCTACACCTTC.